The source of this T cell receptor (beta chain) is a study of early T cells in non-severe SARS-CoV-2 infection. Overall study context: Sequencing used unsorted whole-blood bulk RNA, so chains lack pairing.

This clonotype occurred many times. The target antigen is unknown. Study findings and constraints: Comparison of clonotypes with VDJdb favored anti-spike CD8 responses while missing private and CD4 specificities.

Trimming left V 2 bases short and J 6 bases short, with 13 bases between. Germline lookup yields CDR1 KGHDR and CDR2 SFDVKD. The CDR3 is 15 amino acids. Molecules of cDNA were individually given unique molecular identifiers that were attached to them. MiXCR was run by TCRdb on the 5' RACE reads, yielding one entry per CDR3 protein. Here the sample spans 60,000 or so distinct CDR3 sequences, approximately 13% being singletons. This receptor was taken from an adult who was a healthcare worker with PCR-confirmed SARS-CoV-2 infection or an uninfected control (not recorded which). The V call is TRBV24-1, the J call TRBJ2-1, with D tentatively TRBD1 (6 bases). Source material: whole blood. DNA for the CDR3: TGTGCCACCAGTGATTCAGGGGCTGGGGGCAATGAGCAGTTCTTC. Translated: CATSDSGAGGNEQFF.